This is a list of T cell receptor beta chains from one sample in a study of beta chain features in type 1 diabetes. The assay was immunoSEQ multiplex PCR, and TCRdb's table has in-frame clones only and misses some. The sample includes around 500,000 clones, roughly an eighth seen only once; the top ten take 0.035% to 0.05%. Sequencing input: naive CD4+ T cells from blood. These receptors came from a woman under 30 in good health. CDR3s include the opening cysteine and the closing phenylalanine or tryptophan. D genes are given only for firm matches. Clone size is not always given. Where it is, it says once, few, many or a class for expanded clones.

j_call,d_call,v_call,clone_size,cdr3_aa,cdr3_nt
TRBJ1-2,-,TRBV28,-,CASRPQGFYGYTF,TGTGCCAGCAGGCCCCAGGGATTCTATGGCTACACCTTC
TRBJ2-1,TRBD2,TRBV27,-,CASSLGLAVNDLYNEQFF,TGTGCCAGCAGTTTAGGGCTAGCGGTAAACGACTTATACAATGAGCAGTTCTTC
TRBJ1-2,TRBD1,TRBV7-9,-,CASNSPTDRTYGYTF,TGTGCCAGCAACTCCCCAACGGACAGGACGTATGGCTACACCTTC
TRBJ1-4,-,TRBV5-4,few,CASSLAGRNEKLFF,TGTGCCAGCAGCTTGGCAGGGCGGAATGAAAAACTGTTTTTT
TRBJ1-2,TRBD1,TRBV7-9,few,CASSLRDSGNYGYTF,TGTGCCAGCAGCTTAAGGGACAGCGGAAACTATGGCTACACCTTC
TRBJ2-7,-,TRBV7-2,few,CASSLEGRVTYEQYF,TGTGCCAGCAGCTTAGAGGGCAGGGTTACCTACGAGCAGTACTTC
TRBJ2-1,-,TRBV19,-,CASSILIGFPYNEQFF,TGTGCCAGTAGTATTCTGATTGGGTTTCCCTACAATGAGCAGTTCTTC
TRBJ1-2,TRBD1,TRBV4-1,-,CASSQDRAGGQRRRYGYTF,TGCGCCAGCAGCCAAGATCGTGCAGGGGGTCAGCGACGGCGCTATGGCTACACCTTC
TRBJ1-2,-,TRBV29-1,few,CSGGQTSYGYTF,TGCAGCGGCGGACAGACAAGCTATGGCTACACCTTC
TRBJ2-1,-,TRBV4-1,few,CASSPPPEAFF,TGCGCCAGCAGCCCACCCCCGGAGGCGTTCTTC
TRBJ2-1,TRBD2,TRBV29-1,-,CSGGLAGGSYNEQFF,TGCAGCGGCGGACTAGCGGGGGGGTCCTACAATGAGCAGTTCTTC
TRBJ2-1,TRBD2,TRBV5-1,-,CASRETSGSHNEQFF,TGCGCCAGCAGGGAGACTAGCGGGAGTCATAATGAGCAGTTCTTC
TRBJ1-5,-,TRBV11-3,once,CASSLSHLGPQHF,TGTGCCAGCAGCTTATCGCACCTAGGGCCCCAGCATTTT
TRBJ1-4,-,TRBV4-3,few,CASSQGGGNEKLFF,TGCGCCAGCAGCCAAGGGGGAGGTAATGAAAAACTGTTTTTT
TRBJ2-5,TRBD2,TRBV9,few,CASSVSVGTSGQETQYF,TGTGCCAGCAGCGTCAGTGTGGGGACTAGCGGACAAGAGACCCAGTACTTC
TRBJ2-5,TRBD2,TRBV5-4,-,CASSSGLGLRETQYF,TGTGCCAGCAGTTCCGGACTAGGTCTGCGGGAGACCCAGTACTTC
TRBJ1-6,-,TRBV28,-,CASSLPLATLHF,TGTGCCAGCAGTTTACCCCTCGCAACCCTCCACTTT
TRBJ2-3,TRBD2,TRBV18,-,CASSPTSGNSDTQYF,TGTGCCAGCTCACCGACTAGCGGGAATTCAGATACGCAGTATTTT
TRBJ2-3,-,TRBV7-9,few,CASSRAEGLAGSTDTQYF,TGTGCCAGCAGCAGGGCGGAGGGGCTGGCAGGTAGCACAGATACGCAGTATTTT
TRBJ2-5,TRBD1,TRBV2,-,CASRHDIQGAGETQYF,TGTGCCAGCAGGCACGACATCCAGGGGGCAGGGGAGACCCAGTACTTC
TRBJ2-5,-,TRBV30,few,CAWSRETQYF,TGTGCCTGGAGTAGGGAGACCCAGTACTTC
TRBJ1-6,-,TRBV13,-,CASARGPDSPLHF,TGTGCCAGCGCAAGGGGTCCGGATTCACCCCTCCACTTT
TRBJ1-2,-,TRBV4-3,-,CASSQVAGIPYGYTF,TGCGCCAGCAGCCAAGTAGCGGGGATACCCTATGGCTACACCTTC
TRBJ2-7,-,TRBV29-1,few,CSAARAGASYEQYF,TGCAGCGCAGCTCGGGCAGGGGCCTCCTACGAGCAGTACTTC
TRBJ1-1,-,TRBV29-1,few,CSVVVQALTTEAFF,TGCAGCGTTGTGGTACAGGCCCTGACCACTGAAGCTTTCTTT
TRBJ2-5,-,TRBV7-9,few,CASSLVGSRETQYF,TGTGCCAGCAGCTTAGTTGGGAGTAGGGAGACCCAGTACTTC
TRBJ2-4,-,TRBV11-2,few,CASRGGGLSKNIQYF,TGTGCCAGCCGCGGAGGGGGCTTATCCAAAAACATTCAGTACTTC